The 3 T cell receptor beta chains given below trace back to one sample, sequenced in a study of T cells in Graves' hyperthyroidism and ophthalmopathy. Amplified TCR beta CDR3 regions came from RNA transcripts. HTBI primers were the set used in a first-round RT-PCR of the TCR CDR3. From the multiplex PCR reads, TCRdb called clonotypes with MiXCR, one entry per CDR3 protein. The profile shows hundreds of thousands of distinct CDR3 sequences, approximately 18% of them singletons. Sample: blood. The receptor source for this set is a woman aged 50 to 65 with Graves' hyperthyroidism that later progressed to Graves' ophthalmopathy.

This clonotype has only one observation. The chain recombines TRBV10-1 with TRBJ1-1, with TRBD1 matching over 7 bases. Trimming at V came to 0 bases and at J to 4 bases, leaving 5 bases not matched to a gene. Germline CDR1 is WNHNN and CDR2 is SYGVQD (reference sequence). The CDR3 contains 15 residues. The CDR3 sequence is CASSESGRGTTEAFF. The DNA of the CDR3 is TGCGCCAGCAGTGAGTCAGGCAGGGGGACCACTGAAGCTTTCTTT.

This clonotype was found many times. V is TRBV7-8 and J is TRBJ1-6; tentatively, D is TRBD1 (5 bases). V dropped 5 bases and J dropped 3 bases, with 11 bases sitting between them. Germline CDR1 SGHVS, CDR2 FQNEAQ. The length of the CDR3 is 15 residues. Here the CDR3 DNA reads TGTGCCAGCAGCCCTGGGACGGACTATAATTCACCCCTCCACTTT. This sequence encodes CASSPGTDYNSPLHF.

This clonotype was detected a few times. The chain joins TRBV15 to TRBJ2-7, with TRBD1 identical over 10 bases. Germline V gives CDR1 LNHNV, CDR2 YYDKDF (reference sequence). Trimming removed 0 bases from V and 4 bases from J; junction bases left unmatched: 3. The CDR3 totals 15 residues. The CDR3 region has the DNA TGTGCCACCAGCAGAGATGGGGACAGGGGTTACGAGCAGTACTTC. This gives the protein CATSRDGDRGYEQYF.